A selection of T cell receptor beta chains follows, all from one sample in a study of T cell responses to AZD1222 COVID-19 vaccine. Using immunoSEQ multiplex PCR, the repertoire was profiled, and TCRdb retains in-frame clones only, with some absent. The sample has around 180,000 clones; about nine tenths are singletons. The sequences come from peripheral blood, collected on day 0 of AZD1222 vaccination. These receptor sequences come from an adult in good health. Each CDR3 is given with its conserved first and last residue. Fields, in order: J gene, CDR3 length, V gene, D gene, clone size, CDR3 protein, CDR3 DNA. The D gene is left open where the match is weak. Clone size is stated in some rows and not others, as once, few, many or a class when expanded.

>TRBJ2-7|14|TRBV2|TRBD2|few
CASSGLAGIHEQYF
TGTGCCAGCAGCGGACTAGCGGGGATCCACGAGCAGTACTTC
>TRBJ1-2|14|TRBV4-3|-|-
CASSQGGSNYGYTF
TGCGCCAGCAGCCAAGGGGGCTCAAACTATGGCTACACCTTC
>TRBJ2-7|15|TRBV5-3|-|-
CARSPGPGRLDEQYF
TGTGCCAGAAGCCCGGGACCTGGCCGGCTCGACGAGCAGTACTTC
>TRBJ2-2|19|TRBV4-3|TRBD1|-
CASSQDWPGGLENTGELFF
TGCGCCAGCAGCCAAGATTGGCCAGGGGGCTTAGAGAACACCGGGGAGCTGTTTTTT
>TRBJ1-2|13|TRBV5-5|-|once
CASSLGTDYGYTF
TGTGCCAGCAGCTTGGGGACGGACTATGGCTACACCTTC
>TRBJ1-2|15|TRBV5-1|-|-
CASSTTGPPARGYTF
TGCGCCAGCAGTACTACAGGCCCCCCGGCGAGAGGCTACACCTTC
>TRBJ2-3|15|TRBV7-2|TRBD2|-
CASRPSGGGTDTQYF
TGTGCCAGCAGGCCTAGCGGGGGAGGCACAGATACGCAGTATTTT
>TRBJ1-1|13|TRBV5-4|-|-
CASSLTKNTEAFF
TGTGCCAGCAGCTTGACTAAGAACACTGAAGCTTTCTTT
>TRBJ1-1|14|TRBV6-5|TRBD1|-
CASSYLKGAAEAFF
TGTGCCAGCAGTTACTTGAAGGGGGCGGCTGAAGCTTTCTTT
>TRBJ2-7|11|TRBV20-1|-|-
CSAKPHYEQYF
TGCAGTGCTAAGCCGCACTACGAGCAGTACTTC
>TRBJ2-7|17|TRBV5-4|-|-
CASSYNYRTEVSYEQYF
TGTGCCAGCAGCTATAACTACAGGACAGAGGTGTCCTACGAGCAGTACTTC
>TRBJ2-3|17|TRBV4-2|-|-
CASSQDGTGSSTDTQYF
TGTGCCAGCAGCCAAGATGGGACTGGGTCTAGCACAGATACGCAGTATTTT
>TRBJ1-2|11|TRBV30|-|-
CAWGANYGYTF
TGTGCCTGGGGGGCTAACTATGGCTACACCTTC
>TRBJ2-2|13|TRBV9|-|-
CASGSANTGELFF
TGTGCCAGCGGAAGCGCCAACACCGGGGAGCTGTTTTTT
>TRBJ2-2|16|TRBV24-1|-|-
CATSDARADVAGELFF
TGTGCCACCAGTGACGCCAGAGCGGACGTTGCCGGGGAGCTGTTTTTT
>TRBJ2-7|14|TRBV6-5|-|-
CASSYSNKEYEQYF
TGTGCCAGCAGTTACTCGAATAAGGAGTACGAGCAGTACTTC
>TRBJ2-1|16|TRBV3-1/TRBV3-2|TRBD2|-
CASSQDLAGGFSEQFF
TGTGCCAGCAGCCAAGATTTAGCGGGGGGGTTCTCTGAGCAGTTCTTC
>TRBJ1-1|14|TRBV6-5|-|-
CASSYSRADREAFF
TGTGCCAGCAGTTACTCGAGGGCAGACCGTGAAGCTTTCTTT
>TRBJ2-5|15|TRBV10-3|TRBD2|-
CAISEGAGGKETQYF
TGTGCCATCAGTGAAGGAGCGGGGGGGAAAGAGACCCAGTACTTC
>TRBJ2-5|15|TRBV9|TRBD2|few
CASSFRGGPGETQYF
TGTGCCAGCAGCTTTCGCGGGGGGCCGGGAGAGACCCAGTACTTC
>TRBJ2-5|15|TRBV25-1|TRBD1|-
CASSDTFRGKETQYF
TGTGCCAGCAGTGATACCTTCAGGGGGAAGGAGACCCAGTACTTC
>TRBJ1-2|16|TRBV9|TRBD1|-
CASSVDNRGTMAKGRF
TGTGCCAGCAGCGTGGATAACAGGGGGACTATGGCTAAGGGGCGGTTC
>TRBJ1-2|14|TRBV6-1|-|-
CASSEGGGRGGYTF
TGTGCCAGCAGTGAAGGAGGCGGCCGCGGGGGCTACACCTTC
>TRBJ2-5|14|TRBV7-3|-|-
CASSPGGQQETQYF
TGTGCCAGCAGCCCCGGCGGACAGCAAGAGACCCAGTACTTC
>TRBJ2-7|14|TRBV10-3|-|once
CAISEGQGPNEQYF
TGTGCCATCAGTGAGGGGCAGGGGCCCAACGAGCAGTACTTC
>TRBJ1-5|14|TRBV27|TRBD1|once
CASSLIGGGQPQHF
TGTGCCAGCAGTTTAATAGGGGGCGGCCAGCCCCAGCATTTT
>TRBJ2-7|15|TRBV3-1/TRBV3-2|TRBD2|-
CASSQAGLASGEQYF
TGTGCCAGCAGCCAAGCGGGACTAGCGAGTGGCGAGCAGTACTTC
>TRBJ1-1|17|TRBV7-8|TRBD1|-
CASSPTPLQGGDTEAFF
TGTGCCAGCAGCCCTACCCCTCTACAGGGGGGGGACACTGAAGCTTTCTTT
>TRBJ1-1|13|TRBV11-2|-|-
CASSGQWSTEAFF
TGTGCCAGCTCAGGACAGTGGAGCACTGAAGCTTTCTTT
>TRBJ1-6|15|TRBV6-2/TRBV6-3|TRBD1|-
CASSQIRDSDSPLHF
TGTGCCAGCAGTCAGATTCGGGACAGCGATTCACCCCTCCACTTT
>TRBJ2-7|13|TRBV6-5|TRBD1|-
CARRGQGAYEQYF
TGTGCCCGCAGGGGACAGGGGGCATACGAGCAGTACTTC
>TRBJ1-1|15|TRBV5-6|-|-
CASSSVGPRNTEAFF
TGTGCCAGCAGCTCAGTGGGACCGAGGAACACTGAAGCTTTCTTT
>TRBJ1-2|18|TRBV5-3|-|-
CARSLIRCPRGLVGGYTF
TGTGCCAGAAGCTTAATCCGTTGTCCCCGGGGTTTGGTGGGTGGCTACACCTTC
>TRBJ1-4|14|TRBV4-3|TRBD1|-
CASSEGARSEKLFF
TGCGCCAGCAGCGAGGGGGCGCGAAGTGAAAAACTGTTTTTT
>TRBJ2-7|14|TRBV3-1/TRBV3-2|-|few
CASSQVDGPYEQYF
TGTGCCAGCAGCCAAGTTGACGGACCCTACGAGCAGTACTTC
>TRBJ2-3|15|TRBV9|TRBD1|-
CASSSTGIRTDTQYF
TGTGCCAGCAGCTCGACAGGGATACGGACAGATACGCAGTATTTT
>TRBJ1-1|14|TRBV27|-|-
CASSPSGGGTEAFF
TGTGCCAGCAGTCCGTCTGGGGGGGGGACTGAAGCTTTCTTT
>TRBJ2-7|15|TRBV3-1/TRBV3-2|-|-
CASSQDRAGSYEQYF
TGTGCCAGCAGCCAAGATAGGGCGGGCTCCTACGAGCAGTACTTC
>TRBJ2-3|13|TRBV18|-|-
CASSPGSTDTQYF
TGTGCCAGCTCACCAGGGAGCACAGATACGCAGTATTTT